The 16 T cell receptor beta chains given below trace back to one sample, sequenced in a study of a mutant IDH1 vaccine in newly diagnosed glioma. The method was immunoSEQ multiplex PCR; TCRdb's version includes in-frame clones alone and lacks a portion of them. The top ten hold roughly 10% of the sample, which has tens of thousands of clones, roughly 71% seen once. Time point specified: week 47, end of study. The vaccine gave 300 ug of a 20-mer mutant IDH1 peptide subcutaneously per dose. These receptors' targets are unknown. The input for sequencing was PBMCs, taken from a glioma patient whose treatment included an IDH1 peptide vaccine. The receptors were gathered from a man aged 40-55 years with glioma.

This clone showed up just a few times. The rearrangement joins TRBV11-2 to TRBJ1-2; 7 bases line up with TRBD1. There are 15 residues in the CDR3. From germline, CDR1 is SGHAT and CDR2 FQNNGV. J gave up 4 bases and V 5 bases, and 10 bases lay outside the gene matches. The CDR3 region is CASSPQPGQAYGYTF. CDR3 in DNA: TGTGCCAGCAGCCCCCAGCCCGGACAGGCCTATGGCTACACCTTC.

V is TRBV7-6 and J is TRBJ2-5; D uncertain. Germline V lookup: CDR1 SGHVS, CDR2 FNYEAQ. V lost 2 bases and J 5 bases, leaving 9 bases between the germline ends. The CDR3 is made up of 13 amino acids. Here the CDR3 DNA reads TGTGCCAGCAGCTTAAGGGCTGGTGAGACCCAGTACTTC. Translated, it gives CASSLRAGETQYF.

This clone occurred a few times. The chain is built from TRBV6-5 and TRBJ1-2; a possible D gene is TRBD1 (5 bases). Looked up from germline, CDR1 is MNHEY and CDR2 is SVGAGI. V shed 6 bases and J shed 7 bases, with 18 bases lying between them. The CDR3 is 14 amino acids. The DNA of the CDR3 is TGTGCCAGCAGGCCCCCCCAGGGTAGGGGTGGCTACACCTTC. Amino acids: CASRPPQGRGGYTF.

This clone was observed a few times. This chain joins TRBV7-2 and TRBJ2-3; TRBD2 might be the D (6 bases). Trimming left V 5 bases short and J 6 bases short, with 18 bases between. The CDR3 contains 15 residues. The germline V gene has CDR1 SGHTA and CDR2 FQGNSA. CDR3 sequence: CASSLGGAGMDTQYF. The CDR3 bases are TGTGCCAGCAGCCTCGGAGGGGCGGGAATGGATACGCAGTATTTT.

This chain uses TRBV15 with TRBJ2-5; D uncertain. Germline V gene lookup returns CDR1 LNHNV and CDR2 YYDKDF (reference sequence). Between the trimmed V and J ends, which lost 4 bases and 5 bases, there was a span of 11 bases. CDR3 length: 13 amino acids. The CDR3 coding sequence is TGTGCCACCAGCACATCCGTTAGGGAGACCCAGTACTTC. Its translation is CATSTSVRETQYF.

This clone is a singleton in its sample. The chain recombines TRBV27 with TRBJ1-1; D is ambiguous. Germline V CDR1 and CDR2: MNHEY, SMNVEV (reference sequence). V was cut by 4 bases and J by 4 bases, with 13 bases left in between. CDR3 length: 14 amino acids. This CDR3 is CASSSPSVGTEAFF. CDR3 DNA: TGTGCCAGCAGTTCCCCCTCCGTAGGCACTGAAGCTTTCTTT.

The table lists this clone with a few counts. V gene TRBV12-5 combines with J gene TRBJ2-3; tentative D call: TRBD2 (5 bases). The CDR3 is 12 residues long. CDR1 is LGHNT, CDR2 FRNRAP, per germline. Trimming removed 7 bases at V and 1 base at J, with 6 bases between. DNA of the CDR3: TGTGCTAGTGCCGGGGGCACAGATACGCAGTATTTT. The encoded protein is CASAGGTDTQYF.

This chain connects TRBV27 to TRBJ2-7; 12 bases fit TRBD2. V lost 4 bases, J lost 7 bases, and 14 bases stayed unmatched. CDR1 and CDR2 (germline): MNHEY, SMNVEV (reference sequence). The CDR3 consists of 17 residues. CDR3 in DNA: TGTGCCAGCAGTTCCTTGCAGTCTAGCGGGAGGGCCCCAGAGCAGTACTTC. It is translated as CASSSLQSSGRAPEQYF.

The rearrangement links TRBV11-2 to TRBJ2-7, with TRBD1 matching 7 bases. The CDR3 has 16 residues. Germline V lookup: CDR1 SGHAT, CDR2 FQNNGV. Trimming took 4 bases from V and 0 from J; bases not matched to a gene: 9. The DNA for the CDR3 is TGTGCCAGCAGCTATCACAGGGGAAGAAGCTCCTACGAGCAGTACTTC. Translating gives CASSYHRGRSSYEQYF.

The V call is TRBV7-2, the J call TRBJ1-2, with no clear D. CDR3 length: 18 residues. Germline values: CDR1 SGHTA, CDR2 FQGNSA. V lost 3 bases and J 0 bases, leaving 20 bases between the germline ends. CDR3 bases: TGTGCCAGCAGCTTTGGGTACCCAGGAACACTTACTAACTATGGCTACACCTTC. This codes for CASSFGYPGTLTNYGYTF.

The CDR3 DNA is TGTGCCAGTAGTATAATGGCGCAGGGTAGGGATACGCAGTATTTT. Translating gives CASSIMAQGRDTQYF. The chain is built from TRBV19 and TRBJ2-3; D might be TRBD1 (5 bases). CDR1 LNHDA and CDR2 SQIVND come from the germline V gene (reference sequence). The V end was cut by 2 bases, the J end by 6 bases, with 15 bases between. The CDR3 is 15 amino acids. Based on the CDR3 plus reference TRBV19 and TRBJ2-3, the full variable domain is DGGITQSPKYLFRKEGQNVTLSCEQNLNHDAMYWYRQDPGQGLRLIYYSQIVNDFQKGDIAEGYSVSREKKESFPLTVTSAQKNPTAFYLCASSIMAQGRDTQYFGPGTRLTVL.

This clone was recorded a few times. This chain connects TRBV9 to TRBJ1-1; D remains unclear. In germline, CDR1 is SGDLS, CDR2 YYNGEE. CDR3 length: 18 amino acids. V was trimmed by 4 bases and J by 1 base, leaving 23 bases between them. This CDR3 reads CASSPSWPLPEGNTEAFF. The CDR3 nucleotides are TGTGCCAGCAGCCCCTCATGGCCTCTGCCAGAGGGGAACACTGAAGCTTTCTTT.

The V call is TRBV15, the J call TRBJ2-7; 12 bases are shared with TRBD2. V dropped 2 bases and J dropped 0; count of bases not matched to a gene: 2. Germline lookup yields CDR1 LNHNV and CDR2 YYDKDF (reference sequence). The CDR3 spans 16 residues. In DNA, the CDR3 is TGTGCCACCAGCAGAAGACTAGCGGGAGTCTCCTACGAGCAGTACGTC. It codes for CATSRRLAGVSYEQYV.

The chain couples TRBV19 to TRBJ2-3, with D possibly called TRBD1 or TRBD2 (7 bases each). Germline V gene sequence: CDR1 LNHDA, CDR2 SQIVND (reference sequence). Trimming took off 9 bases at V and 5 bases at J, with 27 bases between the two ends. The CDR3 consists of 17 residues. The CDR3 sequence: CASVYRGGTAGGDTQYF. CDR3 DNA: TGTGCCAGCGTCTACCGGGGAGGGACAGCTGGGGGAGATACGCAGTATTTT.

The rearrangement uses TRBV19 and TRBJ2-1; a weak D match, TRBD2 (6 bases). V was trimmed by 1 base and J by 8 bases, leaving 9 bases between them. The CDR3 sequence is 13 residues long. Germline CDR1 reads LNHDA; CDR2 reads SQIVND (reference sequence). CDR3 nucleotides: TGTGCCAGTAGTATAGCCGGGGACTATGAGCAGTTCTTC. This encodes CASSIAGDYEQFF. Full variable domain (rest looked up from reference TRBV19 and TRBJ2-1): DGGITQSPKYLFRKEGQNVTLSCEQNLNHDAMYWYRQDPGQGLRLIYYSQIVNDFQKGDIAEGYSVSREKKESFPLTVTSAQKNPTAFYLCASSIAGDYEQFFGPGTRLTVL.

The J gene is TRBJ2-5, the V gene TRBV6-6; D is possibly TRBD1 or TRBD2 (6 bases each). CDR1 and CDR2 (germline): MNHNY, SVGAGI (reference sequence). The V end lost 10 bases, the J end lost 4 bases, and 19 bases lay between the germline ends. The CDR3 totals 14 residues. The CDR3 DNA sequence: TGTGCCACCGGGCCGGGGGCCGCTAGAGAGACCCAGTACTTC. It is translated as CATGPGAARETQYF.